This TCR beta chain was found in a study of beta chain features in type 1 diabetes. This clone has only a few counts. Its antigen is unidentified. The authors reverse transcribed all of the isolated RNA, so sequencing captured expressed TCRB transcripts. Sequencing used immunoSEQ multiplex PCR; TCRdb keeps in-frame clones, though not all of them. The sample gives over 500,000 clones, less than 20% of which show up once; approximately 0.087% is in the top ten. General study findings and limits: Individuals with type 1 diabetes displayed fewer insertions and more deletions at VDJ junctions. People with Type 1 diabetes carried modestly yet significantly shorter TCRB CDR3s in all four CD4+ subsets. Reads derived from cDNA could over-represent cells showing high TCR expression.

V lost 4 bases and J lost 0; bases outside the gene matches: 9. The germline gives CDR1 GTSNPN, CDR2 SVGIG (reference sequence). The CDR3 length is 16 residues. Once sorted, every population was more than 95% pure. The material sequenced was naive CD4+ T cells from blood. V gene TRBV30 combines with J gene TRBJ1-2; TRBD1 agrees at 9 bases. The TCR was taken from a man younger than 30 in good health. DNA for the CDR3: TGTGCCTGGACCTACCGGGACAGGGCCCCTAACTATGGCTACACCTTC. Its translation: CAWTYRDRAPNYGYTF.